The 10 T cell receptor beta chains below all came from one sample that was sequenced in a study of T-cell reconstitution after alpha-beta-depleted transplantation in children (dated by TCRdb to the mid-2010s). Library preparation was by PCR. Instrument on record: Illumina HiSeq 2500. To normalize quantification of the TCRbeta repertoire, the TCR libraries were built with molecular barcoding that relied on unique molecular identifiers. The public reads were quality trimmed at Q25 with fastp and then assembled into clones with MiXCR by TCRdb, keeping productive beta chains. Rows are unified per CDR3 protein, each entry keeping the most common DNA and genes. The sample contains 150,000 to 200,000 distinct CDR3 sequences, roughly 15% of them found a single time. The ten most abundant clones make up 13% of the sample. The specimen was PBMCs from the stem cell graft donor, collected from the stem cell graft. The receptors here all came from a human donor who donated a stem cell graft to a child with acute lymphoblastic leukemia.

This clonotype was counted many times. V and J are TRBV5-1 and TRBJ2-3, with TRBD1 matching 8 bases. Germline trimming cut 1 base from V and 6 bases from J; bases unmatched to any gene: 7. There are 15 residues in the CDR3. Germline loops: CDR1 SGHRS, CDR2 YFSETQ. CDR3 coding DNA: TGCGCCAGCAGCTTGTTTGGACAGGGCCTCGATACGCAGTATTTT. The encoded protein is CASSLFGQGLDTQYF.

The sample holds a few counts of this clonotype. This chain links TRBV11-2 with TRBJ1-2, with D unclear. This CDR3 region has 17 residues. CDR1 SGHAT and CDR2 FQNNGV come from the germline V gene. V was cut by 2 bases and J by 4 bases, with 20 bases left in between. DNA for the CDR3: TGTGCCAGCAGCTTATTCGGGCAGGTCGAAAACCCCTATGGCTACACCTTC. Residues: CASSLFGQVENPYGYTF.

This clonotype was recorded many times. In DNA form, the CDR3 reads TGCAGCGTTGAATTACGGGACAGGGGAAACACCGGGGAGCTGTTTTTT. Amino acid sequence: CSVELRDRGNTGELFF. The V gene is TRBV29-1, the J gene TRBJ2-2, with TRBD1 matching over 10 bases. The CDR3 is made up of 16 amino acids. V lost 2 bases to trimming and J lost 2 bases; unmatched junction nucleotides: 5. Germline lookup yields CDR1 SQVTM and CDR2 ANQGSEA.

This clonotype has at least ten counts. This rearrangement joins TRBV11-2 to TRBJ2-7; 8 bases are shared with TRBD2. The CDR3 is made up of 16 amino acids. Looked up from germline, CDR1 is SGHAT and CDR2 is FQNNGV. Trimming cost V 3 bases and J 0 bases; bases outside gene matches: 7. The CDR3 nucleotides read TGTGCCAGCAGCTTTTTGCGCGGGAGGAGCTCCTACGAGCAGTACTTC. The encoded protein is CASSFLRGRSSYEQYF. The full variable domain, completed using reference TRBV11-2 and TRBJ2-7, is EAGVAQSPRYKIIEKRQSVAFWCNPISGHATLYWYQQILGQGPKLLIQFQNNGVVDDSQLPKDRFSAERLKGVDSTLKIQPAKLEDSAVYLCASSFLRGRSSYEQYFGPGTRLTVT.

Ten or more counts support this clonotype. The chain combines TRBV5-1 with TRBJ1-4; 9 nucleotides line up with TRBD1. The CDR3 sequence is 16 residues long. The ends lost 0 bases at V and 4 bases at J; junction bases unmatched: 4. The germline gives CDR1 SGHRS, CDR2 YFSETQ. CDR3 amino acids: CASSLGDRAVNEKLFF. The CDR3 DNA follows: TGCGCCAGCAGCTTGGGGGACAGGGCCGTTAATGAAAAACTGTTTTTT.

This clonotype was detected ten times or more. The V gene is TRBV29-1, the J gene TRBJ2-1; 9 positions agree with TRBD2. J lost 0 bases, V lost 6 bases, and 3 bases had no gene match. CDR3 length equals 14 residues. The V gene's germline CDR1 is SQVTM and CDR2 ANQGSEA. Here the CDR3 reads CSVAGGRSYNEQFF. As DNA, the CDR3 is TGCAGCGTAGCGGGAGGACGCTCCTACAATGAGCAGTTCTTC.

This clonotype was detected ten times or more. The chain combines TRBV5-6 with TRBJ2-5; 9 bases fit TRBD1. CDR1 is SGHDT and CDR2 is YYEEEE in the germline V gene. The length of the CDR3 is 14 residues. With V trimmed by 3 bases and J by 6 bases, 6 bases remained unmatched. The CDR3 loop reads CASSSGTGKKTQYF. In DNA form, the CDR3 reads TGTGCCAGCAGCTCGGGGACAGGGAAAAAGACCCAGTACTTC.

This clonotype occurred many times. The V gene is TRBV6-6, the J gene TRBJ2-7, with D unclear. The CDR3 totals 13 residues. The germline gives CDR1 MNHNY, CDR2 SVGAGI (reference sequence). The V gene lost 5 bases and the J gene lost 4 bases, with 12 bases spanning the gap. Here the CDR3 DNA reads TGTGCCAGCAGTCCGCGAGCTGAATACGAGCAGTACTTC. Translation gives CASSPRAEYEQYF.

There are many counts of this clonotype. This chain uses TRBV5-1 with TRBJ2-7, with 8 bases lining up with TRBD1. V was clipped by 4 bases and J by 7 bases; unmatched bases: 13. This CDR3 is built from 15 residues. Germline CDR1 and CDR2: SGHRS and YFSETQ. CDR3 sequence: CASSPYPGQEREQYF. CDR3 nucleotide sequence: TGCGCCAGCAGCCCTTATCCGGGACAGGAGAGAGAGCAGTACTTC.

The table lists this clonotype with many counts. This chain joins TRBV7-2 and TRBJ1-6; tentatively, D is TRBD1 (5 bases). This CDR3 has 14 residues. V was shortened by 3 bases and J by 9 bases, with 12 bases between the two germline ends. From germline, CDR1 is SGHTA and CDR2 FQGNSA. The CDR3 loop reads CASSLQGWASPLHF. The CDR3 nucleotides are TGTGCCAGCAGCTTGCAGGGATGGGCTTCACCCCTCCACTTT.